This is a list of T cell receptor beta chains from one sample in a study of OX40 agonist ivuxolimab in advanced cancers. Libraries were prepared by immunoSEQ multiplex PCR; TCRdb keeps only in-frame clonotypes and omits some of them. The sample holds around 40,000 clones; 80% to 90% are singletons and the top ten take about 12%. The sequenced sample was CD4+ or CD8+ T cells sorted from blood, obtained in a trial of the OX40 agonist ivuxolimab. These receptors all come from an adult with an advanced solid tumor such as melanoma, head and neck, liver or kidney cancer. CDR3s include the opening cysteine and the closing phenylalanine or tryptophan. Each record gives: clone size, V gene, D gene, CDR3 length, J gene, CDR3 DNA, CDR3 protein. A D gene is named only where the DNA matches it firmly. The size field is filled for only some rows; it gives once, few, many or a size class.

>NA|TRBV13|NA|12|TRBJ1-5
TGTGCCAGCAGCTATGTCGGGCAGCCCCAGCATTTT
CASSYVGQPQHF
>NA|TRBV7-8|NA|14|TRBJ1-4
TGTGCCAGCAGCTCGGACAGATACACTGAAAAACTGTTTTTT
CASSSDRYTEKLFF
>NA|TRBV6-5|TRBD1|14|TRBJ2-1
TGTGCCAGCAGGGCCGGGACAGCGATCAATGAGCAGTTCTTC
CASRAGTAINEQFF
>medium-sized|TRBV6-6|NA|12|TRBJ2-1
TGTGCCAGCAGTCGCCCTTACAATGAGCAGTTCTTC
CASSRPYNEQFF
>NA|TRBV7-9|NA|15|TRBJ1-3
TGTGCCAGCACTACCCCCCACGAATCTGGAAACACCATATATTTT
CASTTPHESGNTIYF
>NA|TRBV27|NA|15|TRBJ1-2
TGTGCCAGCAGGGGGGGTGAGGGGGCTAACTATGGCTACACCTTC
CASRGGEGANYGYTF
>NA|TRBV10-3|TRBD1|15|TRBJ1-6
TGTGCCACCCGGGACAGAGACTCCTATAATTCACCCCTCCACTTT
CATRDRDSYNSPLHF
>NA|TRBV19|TRBD1|13|TRBJ1-5
TGTGCCACCGGGACAGGGGGCGAACAGCCCCAGCATTTT
CATGTGGEQPQHF
>once|TRBV6-5|NA|14|TRBJ2-3
TGTGCCAGCAGTTACTCGATGAGGGGCGATACGCAGTATTTT
CASSYSMRGDTQYF
>NA|TRBV15|NA|20|TRBJ2-2
TGTGCCACCAGCAGAGATCCCCCAATAGGGCGAGGGGGGAACACCGGGGAGCTGTTTTTT
CATSRDPPIGRGGNTGELFF
>NA|TRBV7-2|TRBD2|15|TRBJ2-7
TGTGCCAGCATCCCGGTGGGCGGGGGGGCCGGAGAGCAGTACTTC
CASIPVGGGAGEQYF
>NA|TRBV15|NA|16|TRBJ1-4
TGTGCCACCAGCAGATACCAGCTCCGGCGATCGGAAAAACTGTTTTTT
CATSRYQLRRSEKLFF
>NA|TRBV10-3|NA|12|TRBJ2-7
TGTGCCATCAGTGAGGGAAGTTACGAGCAGTACTTC
CAISEGSYEQYF
>NA|TRBV13|NA|15|TRBJ2-1
TGTGCCAGCAGCTTTGGTTCAACCTCCTACAATGAGCAGTTCTTC
CASSFGSTSYNEQFF
>NA|TRBV30|NA|12|TRBJ2-3
TGTGCCTGGTCTATGGGGCGGGATACGCAGTATTTT
CAWSMGRDTQYF
>NA|TRBV7-9|NA|13|TRBJ1-2
TGTGCCAGCAGCTTGCCCTCCAACTATGGCTACACCTTC
CASSLPSNYGYTF
>NA|TRBV6-1|TRBD2|16|TRBJ2-1
TGTGCCAGCAGTGAAGGGGGGGGAGGGTCCTACAATGAGCAGTTCTTC
CASSEGGGGSYNEQFF
>NA|TRBV2|NA|13|TRBJ1-6
TGTGCCATCCCGACAGCTACTAATTCACCCCTCCACTTT
CAIPTATNSPLHF
>NA|TRBV27|TRBD2|15|TRBJ2-5
TGTGCCAGCACCTCGGCGGGAGACCACGGAGAGACCCAGTACTTC
CASTSAGDHGETQYF
>NA|TRBV19|TRBD2|12|TRBJ2-7
TGTGCCAGTAGTAAGCGGGAGGACGAGCAGTACTTC
CASSKREDEQYF
>NA|TRBV28|TRBD1|19|TRBJ2-1
TGTGCCAGCAGCCGCGGACAGGGGGTTGAGCGGGTGGCCTACAATGAGCAGTTCTTC
CASSRGQGVERVAYNEQFF
>NA|TRBV28|NA|15|TRBJ1-1
TGTGCCAGCAGTTCCCCTCGGAGGGGAAACACTGAAGCTTTCTTT
CASSSPRRGNTEAFF
>NA|TRBV30|TRBD1|17|TRBJ1-4
TGTGCCTGGAGTGTAGATTTGGGGGACAGGGGGCGAGAAAAACTGTTTTTT
CAWSVDLGDRGREKLFF
>NA|TRBV6-4|NA|14|TRBJ1-2
TGTGCCAGCAGTGACTCGGGGGGCCTGTGGGGCTACACCTTC
CASSDSGGLWGYTF
>medium-sized|TRBV7-9|TRBD1|15|TRBJ1-1
TGTGCCAGCAGCTCGACAGGGCAGATGAACACTGAAGCTTTCTTT
CASSSTGQMNTEAFF
>NA|TRBV5-4|NA|12|TRBJ2-7
TGTGCCAGCAGCTTGGGACTTTACGAGCAGTACTTC
CASSLGLYEQYF
>NA|TRBV15|NA|14|TRBJ1-5
TGTGCCACCACGACAGCGTATAGCAATCAGCCCCAGCATTTT
CATTTAYSNQPQHF
>NA|TRBV9|NA|14|TRBJ1-2
TGTGCCAGCAGCGTAGCGGTCACAGGGAGGGGCTACACCTTC
CASSVAVTGRGYTF
>NA|TRBV10-1|NA|16|TRBJ1-4
TGCGCCAGCATTTTTAAAACCGGGACACGGGATGAAAAACTGTTTTTT
CASIFKTGTRDEKLFF
>NA|TRBV28|TRBD2|14|TRBJ2-2
TGTGCCAGCCTAGCGGGGTCGTACACCGGGGAGCTGTTTTTT
CASLAGSYTGELFF
>NA|TRBV5-1|NA|14|TRBJ2-7
TGCGCCAGCAATCCGGGACACGTATCCTACGAGCAGTACTTC
CASNPGHVSYEQYF
>NA|TRBV5-4|TRBD2|14|TRBJ2-7
TGTGCCAGCAGCTCGTTAGCGGGAACCATCGAGCAGTACTTC
CASSSLAGTIEQYF
>NA|TRBV27|TRBD1|15|TRBJ2-7
TGTGCCAGCAGTCCTTTCTGGACAGGGACCTACGAGCAGTACTTC
CASSPFWTGTYEQYF
>NA|TRBV7-3|NA|17|TRBJ2-3
TGTGCCAGCAGCCACCTCGGGCTATCTACGGGGGCAGATACGCAGTATTTT
CASSHLGLSTGADTQYF
>NA|TRBV7-9|NA|14|TRBJ1-3
TGTGCCAGCAGCTTAGTGTCGGCACTTAACACCATATATTTT
CASSLVSALNTIYF
>NA|TRBV6-5|TRBD2|16|TRBJ2-1
TGTGCCAGCAGTTACACCGGACTAGCGGGATACAATGAGCAGTTCTTC
CASSYTGLAGYNEQFF
>NA|TRBV6-5|NA|15|TRBJ2-7
TGTGCCAGCAGAATGACAGTGTCTATGTCCTACGAGCAGTACTTC
CASRMTVSMSYEQYF
>NA|TRBV15|NA|15|TRBJ1-5
TGTGCCACCAGCAGAGAGGACGGATACAATCAGCCCCAGCATTTT
CATSREDGYNQPQHF
>NA|TRBV29-1|NA|12|TRBJ1-1
TGCAGCGTTCAAAAACGGGGGGCTGAAGCTTTCTTT
CSVQKRGAEAFF
>NA|TRBV18|NA|14|TRBJ2-3
TGTGCCAGCTCACCGGGTTTTAGCACAGATACGCAGTATTTT
CASSPGFSTDTQYF